These 13 T cell receptor beta chains were sequenced from one sample in a study of post-analysis software for immune sequencing data. Whole-study findings and limits: Compared with controls, patients had more of about 5 TRBV segments, including TRBV5-6, TRBV5-1 and TRBV20-1.

Each TCR beta cDNA library carried unique molecular identifiers. TCRdb recomputed calls from the PCR reads with MiXCR, one row per CDR3 protein. The sample gives 600,000 to 700,000 distinct CDR3 sequences, approximately 59% of which show up once; roughly 12% is in the top ten. No antigen has been identified for these receptors. Sequenced sample: blood. The receptors come from a girl aged 2 to 10 with multiple sclerosis.

This clonotype has just a few counts. V usage is TRBV7-9 and J usage is TRBJ2-7; 10 bases are shared with TRBD2. The CDR3 is made up of 19 amino acids. Germline values: CDR1 SEHNR, CDR2 FQNEAQ (reference sequence). With 4 bases clipped from V and 0 bases from J, the junction kept 15 bases outside the gene matches. The CDR3: CASSSPTSGHQLSSYEQYF. DNA of the CDR3: TGTGCCAGCAGCTCCCCGACTAGCGGGCATCAACTAAGCTCCTACGAGCAGTACTTC. Combining the CDR3 with reference TRBV7-9 and TRBJ2-7 gives the whole variable domain DTGVSQNPRHKITKRGQNVTFRCDPISEHNRLYWYRQTLGQGPEFLTYFQNEAQLEKSRLLSDRFSAERPKGSFSTLEIQRTEQGDSAMYLCASSSPTSGHQLSSYEQYFGPGTRLTVT.

This rearrangement joins TRBV5-1 to TRBJ2-5, with TRBD1 matching over 7 bases. V was pared by 6 bases and J by 4 bases, with 12 bases of the junction left unmatched. This CDR3 spans 15 amino acids. The germline CDR1 and CDR2 sequences are SGHRS and YFSETQ. The CDR3 nucleotides are TGCGCCAGCATGGTAGGACAGGCCCGGGGAGAGACCCAGTACTTC. This encodes CASMVGQARGETQYF.

The rearrangement joins TRBV5-1 to TRBJ2-6, with TRBD1 identical over 7 bases. This CDR3 has 17 amino acids. Germline V gives CDR1 SGHRS, CDR2 YFSETQ. V trimming: 4 bases; J trimming: 0 bases; junction bases outside the gene matches: 7. CDR3 amino acids: CASSPGTDTSGANVLTF. CDR3 DNA: TGCGCCAGCAGCCCCGGGACAGATACCTCTGGGGCCAACGTCCTGACTTTC.

A few counts support this clonotype. The V call is TRBV29-1, the J call TRBJ1-1, with 7 bases aligning to TRBD1. The germline gives CDR1 SQVTM, CDR2 ANQGSEA. CDR3 length: 13 residues. V was pared by 6 bases and J by 7 bases, with 11 bases of the junction left unmatched. This CDR3 reads CSVAPGTENEAFF. The CDR3, as DNA: TGCAGCGTAGCCCCCGGGACAGAGAATGAAGCTTTCTTT.

This rearrangement joins TRBV12-3 or TRBV12-4 to TRBJ2-1; maybe TRBD2 (6 bases). V was clipped by 5 bases and J by 3 bases, with 11 bases between them. CDR3 length equals 14 residues. The CDR3 DNA follows: TGTGCCAGCAGTGGCTCGGGAGTCTACAATGAGCAGTTCTTC. Translating it yields CASSGSGVYNEQFF.

This clonotype was picked up a small number of times. The chain carries TRBV29-1 and TRBJ2-5, with D possibly matching TRBD1 (6 bases). Trimming stripped 1 base from V and 7 bases from J, with 22 bases between. Germline-derived CDR1 and CDR2 are SQVTM and ANQGSEA. The CDR3 spans 16 residues. The CDR3 sequence is CSVEGAPGQQEGTQYF. CDR3 nucleotide sequence: TGCAGCGTTGAAGGGGCCCCCGGACAGCAGGAAGGGACCCAGTACTTC.

This clonotype was detected only a few times. The chain has TRBV15 and TRBJ2-7; the D is unclear. The assigned J gene may be wrong: the sequence end matches TRBJ2-5 better. Germline V gene lookup returns CDR1 LNHNV and CDR2 YYDKDF (reference sequence). This CDR3 is built from 15 residues. The CDR3 spells CATSRDRRVQETQYF. The CDR3 nucleotides are TGTGCCACCAGCAGAGACCGACGGGTCCAAGAGACCCAGTACTTC.

With regard to this clonotype: A junction end diverges from the germline sequence, so it may reflect a read error. As DNA, the CDR3 is TGCAGTGCTTTCAGGGACCAAGGGACCCAGTACTTC. This encodes CSAFRDQGTQYF. The chain recombines TRBV20-1 with TRBJ2-5, with D perhaps assigned TRBD1 or TRBD2 (5 bases each). Germline loops: CDR1 DFQATT, CDR2 SNEGSKA (reference sequence). The CDR3 sequence is 12 residues long.

This chain links TRBV4-1 with TRBJ2-1, with TRBD2 identical over 7 bases. Trimming at V came to 1 base and at J to 0 bases, leaving 6 bases not matched to a gene. CDR3 length: 17 residues. Germline-derived CDR1 and CDR2 are MGHRA and YSYEKL. CDR3 DNA sequence: TGCGCCAGCAGCCAAGGTCCTTGGGGGGGCTCCTACAATGAGCAGTTCTTC. It encodes CASSQGPWGGSYNEQFF.

With regard to this clonotype: The junction shows a germline mismatch at one end, possibly a read error. The rearrangement links TRBV5-1 to TRBJ2-7, with 12 bases identical to TRBD2. The CDR3 has 15 residues. CDR1 and CDR2 (germline): SGHRS, YFSETQ. Written as DNA, the CDR3 is TGTGCCAGCAGCCTACTAGCGGGAGGAGGTAACGAGCAGTACTTC. Translation gives CASSLLAGGGNEQYF.

The chain combines TRBV20-1 with TRBJ2-5, with TRBD1 matching 9 bases. Per germline, CDR1 DFQATT and CDR2 SNEGSKA (reference sequence). V gave up 6 bases and J gave up 7 bases; unmatched junction bases: 6. The CDR3 length is 12 residues. DNA for the CDR3: TGCAGTGCCAGGGACAGGGCTTTGACCCAGTACTTC. Translating it yields CSARDRALTQYF.

V gene TRBV5-1 combines with J gene TRBJ2-1; D uncertain. V lost 1 base, J lost 0 bases, and 11 bases lay in between. CDR3 size: 16 residues. Per the germline V gene, CDR1 is SGHRS and CDR2 is YFSETQ. Here the CDR3 DNA reads TGCGCCAGCAGCTTGTTTCCGCGGAGCTCCTACAATGAGCAGTTCTTC. Its protein is CASSLFPRSSYNEQFF.

The chain combines TRBV12-3 or TRBV12-4 with TRBJ2-3; 9 bases are shared with TRBD1. Trimming removed 4 bases from V and 3 bases from J; junction bases left unmatched: 11. The CDR3 sequence is 17 residues long. The CDR3 bases are TGTGCCAGCAGTTGGGTCTCCGGGACAGGGCCTACAGATACGCAGTATTTT. Translation: CASSWVSGTGPTDTQYF.